This T cell receptor beta chain was found in a study of vaccination and CD4 T cells after COVID-19. Turning to the study itself: Convalescent participants consisted of six males and four females, two being Hispanic. Study results and caveats: No early post-infection timepoints were studied, and convalescent patients studied were relatively few.

Cultured CD4+ T cell DNA underwent sequencing with the Oncomine TCR Beta short-read assay. TCRdb fed the PCR reads into MiXCR, producing one record per CDR3 protein. This sample yields approximately 17,000 distinct CDR3 sequences, of which roughly 50% are seen a single time; approximately 7% belongs to the top ten. Germline CDR1 SEHNR, CDR2 FQNEAQ (reference sequence). The CDR3 is 16 amino acids. The germline V and J ends were trimmed by 3 bases and 7 bases, with 22 bases remaining between them. The treatment is: approximately nine-day PBMC culture with coronavirus spike peptide pools or control peptides (ViraFEST assay). TCR sequencing followed the expansion of antigen-specific T cells with peptide pools in ViraFEST. Per well, roughly 1.9 million PBMCs were cultured in the presence of approximately 10 IU/ml IL-2 and 10 ug/ml peptide pools. A note on this clonotype: Its antigen remains unknown.

The chain carries TRBV7-9 and TRBJ2-7, with D possibly being TRBD1 or TRBD2 (5 bases each). Sequencing used CD4+ T cells from blood, cultured in vitro. The sequence came from a human donor who had recovered from COVID-19. CDR3 DNA: TGTGCCAGCAGCTTGGGTGCCGGGACGTCGTCGGATGAGCAGTACTTC. It yields the protein CASSLGAGTSSDEQYF.